Given below is one T cell receptor beta chain in context. This sample is drawn from a study of CD8+ T cells in alopecia areata. CDR1 and CDR2 from the germline V gene are PRHDT and FYEKMQ (reference sequence). With 2 bases clipped from V and 2 bases from J, the junction kept 3 bases outside the gene matches. The CDR3 sequence is 15 residues long. The authors extracted RNA and reverse transcribed it into cDNA as the sequencing template. Assay used: immunoSEQ multiplex PCR; TCRdb lists only in-frame clones, some missing. The sample shows roughly 250,000 clones, around 67% of them seen only once. The sequencing here drew on CD4+ T cells sorted from blood, taken at week 0. The source of this sequence is a human donor with alopecia areata. V gene TRBV13 combines with J gene TRBJ2-7; 10 bases match TRBD1. The CDR3 here is CASSLSGTGAYEQYF. CDR3 nucleotide sequence: TGTGCCAGCAGCTTATCCGGGACAGGGGCCTACGAGCAGTACTTC.